This TCR beta chain was recorded in a study of blood T cell repertoires in COVID-19. Study-level information: COVID-19 samples, acute and convalescent, were from the United States, Italy and Spain. Sources were T cells, B-cell-depleted T cells, or PBMCs; the material itself was cDNA or gDNA.

The V segment lost 4 bases and the J segment 6 bases; nucleotides outside the gene matches: 9. In germline, CDR1 is SGDLS, CDR2 YYNGEE. The CDR3 is 16 residues long. Per the study methods: Estimation of nucleated cell counts relied on the amplification of reference gene primers. Profiling relied on immunoSEQ multiplex PCR, and the TCRdb table lists in-frame clones only, not all of them. V, J and clone size reflect that table, while D and trimming were determined from the DNA. The sample carries 45,000 to 65,000 clones, 87% recorded once. The chain combines TRBV9 with TRBJ1-6, with 8 bases lining up with TRBD1. What was sequenced was peripheral blood. This clonotype originated in a man aged 50 or older with active COVID-19. The CDR3 DNA sequence: TGTGCCAGCAGCCCCTATGGACAGGGTCTTAATTCACCCCTCCACTTT. Its translation: CASSPYGQGLNSPLHF.